The next 7 T cell receptor beta chains were all read from a single sample in a study of OX40 agonist ivuxolimab in advanced cancers. The method was immunoSEQ multiplex PCR; TCRdb's version includes in-frame clones alone and lacks a portion of them. The sample yields tens of thousands of clones, 85% to 95% seen once. Sequencing used CD4+ or CD8+ T cells sorted from blood, obtained in a trial of the OX40 agonist ivuxolimab. Receptors were obtained from an adult with an advanced solid tumor such as melanoma, head and neck, liver or kidney cancer.

CDR3 loop: CASGLVRRDRPTSTDTQYF. CDR3 bases: TGTGCCAGCGGCCTCGTTCGTCGGGACAGACCCACTAGCACAGATACGCAGTATTTT. V and J are TRBV28 and TRBJ2-3; 7 nucleotides line up with TRBD1. There are 19 residues in the CDR3. Trimming cost V 8 bases and J 0 bases; bases outside gene matches: 20. Germline loops: CDR1 MDHEN, CDR2 SYDVKM.

CDR3 DNA: TGCGCCAGCAGCCAGGCGGGAGGGGGGGCCTATGGCTACACCTTC. Translating gives CASSQAGGGAYGYTF. V usage is TRBV4-3 and J usage is TRBJ1-2; weak D call: TRBD1 (6 bases). Germline values: CDR1 LGHNA, CDR2 YSLEER. This CDR3 has 15 amino acids. V dropped 3 bases and J dropped 4 bases, with 15 bases sitting between them.

Note on this clone: Distinct nucleotide sequences in the sample also encode this CDR3. The chain employs TRBV27 and TRBJ2-5; 11 nucleotides match TRBD2. V dropped 4 bases and J dropped 4; count of bases not matched to a gene: 8. The CDR3 spans 16 residues. Germline V gives CDR1 MNHEY, CDR2 SMNVEV (reference sequence). The CDR3 sequence: CASSSRLAGLRETQYF. The CDR3 DNA reads TGTGCCAGCAGTTCCCGACTAGCGGGATTGAGAGAGACCCAGTACTTC.

J is TRBJ1-2 and V is TRBV10-3; maybe TRBD1 (5 bases). This CDR3 has 13 amino acids. The V gene lost 6 bases and the J gene lost 0 bases, with 8 bases spanning the gap. Per germline, CDR1 ENHRY and CDR2 SYGVKD. The CDR3 bases are TGTGCCATCAGCCAGGGCTCTAACTATGGCTACACCTTC. This translates into CAISQGSNYGYTF.

The V gene is TRBV6-5, the J gene TRBJ2-3; D might be TRBD2 (6 bases). The CDR3 spans 14 residues. Between the trimmed V and J ends, which lost 3 bases and 5 bases, there was a span of 12 bases. The germline CDR1 and CDR2 sequences are MNHEY and SVGAGI. This chain's CDR3 is CASSYWDSEDTQYF. The CDR3 DNA is TGTGCCAGCAGTTATTGGGACTCGGAAGATACGCAGTATTTT.

The J gene is TRBJ1-2, the V gene TRBV10-3; D remains ambiguous. The V gene lost 3 bases and the J gene lost 8 bases, with 7 bases spanning the gap. The CDR3 covers 11 residues. Germline CDR1 is ENHRY and CDR2 is SYGVKD. CDR3 sequence reads: CAISEGGGYTF. CDR3 nucleotide sequence: TGTGCCATCAGTGAAGGTGGCGGCTACACCTTC.

The J gene is TRBJ1-5, the V gene TRBV6-1; 7 bases map to TRBD1. V was pared by 1 base and J by 7 bases, with 13 bases of the junction left unmatched. Germline V gene sequence: CDR1 MNHNS, CDR2 SASEGT. The length of the CDR3 is 17 residues. CDR3 residues: CASSEVGGGGLRQPQHF. The CDR3 nucleotides read TGTGCCAGCAGTGAAGTGGGAGGAGGGGGCCTGAGGCAGCCCCAGCATTTT.